This T cell receptor (beta chain) was recorded in a study of blood T cell repertoires in COVID-19 (TCRdb year 2020). Notes on the research overall: Collaborator samples came from the United States, Italy and Spain and covered acute and convalescent phases of COVID-19. The prospective study material was composed of cDNA or gDNA derived from T cells, B-cell-depleted T cells, or PBMCs. The dataset comprised deeply sampled blood TCRbeta repertoires from subjects exposed to, actively infected with, or recovered from COVID-19. The repertoires were released in a freely available public database meant as a resource for research on the immune response to SARS-CoV-2. The samples were drawn from the first 160 participants of the ongoing ImmuneRACE study and from 950 to 1,500 subjects provided by 6 global collaborators. The sample metadata nearly always contained a de-identified subject ID, COVID-19 status, age in years and sex. HLA class I and class II types, where available, came from metadata supplied by the sample provider rather than from assay-based typing.

Collaborating institutions collected whole blood in K2EDTA tubes following their own protocols. For TCRbeta analysis, collaborator samples were shipped as frozen whole blood, as isolated PBMCs, or as DNA extracted from either sample type. As concerns this clone: Its antigen is currently not known. Base qualities were left out, and no much larger clone turns up one base away.

The CDR3 starts with the cysteine, ends with the phenylalanine, and has 14 residues. CDR3 DNA only is kept here, 42 bases in frame from base 1. V lost 5 bases and J lost 5 bases, and the count of bases not matched to a germline gene is 8. Based on the germline V gene (reference sequence), the CDR1 and CDR2 sequences are MNHNY and SVGAGI. Overall study results and their limits: The amount of clinical and demographic metadata varied by source and participant and was provided uncurated.

The immunoSEQ Assay, a bias-controlled multiplex PCR, was used to amplify TCRbeta CDR3 regions from genomic DNA. The original pipeline was this. The number of nucleated cells in each sample was estimated from the amplification of reference gene primers within the assay. Sequence reads were collapsed and filtered to measure the absolute abundance of every unique TCRbeta CDR3 rearrangement. For each sample, productive Simpson clonality was calculated by taking the square root of Simpson's diversity index across productive rearrangements. TCRdb re-hosts the immuneACCESS table, in-frame sequences only. Its copies lack some clones; in the studies checked, an unresolved V gene accounts for under half of them, and the cause for the rest is not known. V, J and clone size are taken as reported in that table, and D and trimming were inferred from the DNA itself. Within this sample are about 220,000 clones, with 75% to 85% of them counted one time only. The leading ten clones occupy 9.7% of the sample.

The rearrangement combines TRBV6-6 with TRBJ2-7, and 8 bases in between align with TRBD1. This clonotype was sampled from a man between 45 and 60 years old with active or convalescent COVID-19. Material for sequencing was peripheral blood. The DNA is TGTGCCAGCAGTCTCCGGGACAGGTCCCACGAGCAGTACTTC. Its coded protein is CASSLRDRSHEQYF.